These T cell receptor beta chains were read from a single sample in a study of T cell changes during pregnancy in multiple sclerosis. Using immunoSEQ multiplex PCR, the repertoire was profiled, and TCRdb retains in-frame clones only, with some absent. This sample has 40,000 or so clones, with about nine tenths found just once. The sequenced sample was CD4+ T cells from peripheral blood mononuclear cells, obtained in the third trimester of pregnancy. The receptors derive from a female donor in good health, enrolled as a control in a pregnancy study. Each CDR3 is given with its conserved first and last residue. Not all rows give a size; the values are once, few, many and, for expanded clones, a class.

.	TRBV27	TRBJ2-7	CASNPTRDYEQYF
.	TRBV28	TRBJ2-7	CASSETGATSGRAIDYEQYF
.	TRBV5-1	TRBJ2-7	CASSSDRADEQYF
.	TRBV10-3	TRBJ1-3	CAISESAGQGNTIYF
.	TRBV29-1	TRBJ2-5	CSGSGTSGSETQYF
.	TRBV7-3	TRBJ1-4	CASSPVARTNEKLFF
.	TRBV7-8	TRBJ2-2	CASSLGLRDFTGELFF
.	TRBV6-6	TRBJ2-7	CASQGGVGFYEQYF
.	TRBV7-3	TRBJ2-7	CASSSDGLGRHEQYF
.	TRBV7-9	TRBJ1-2	CASSLENRGYTF
.	TRBV18	TRBJ2-3	CASSWGGPTDTQYF
.	TRBV9	TRBJ1-3	CASSLGGGLSSGNTIYF
.	TRBV7-3	TRBJ2-1	CASSLRGGPGSYNEQFF
.	TRBV19	TRBJ1-4	CASSIARQGTNEKLFF
.	TRBV5-6	TRBJ2-5	CASSGQGMGETQYF
.	TRBV30	TRBJ2-1	CAWSVLGQAGNEQFF
few	TRBV5-1	TRBJ1-1	CASSQPGVMNTEAFF
.	TRBV14	TRBJ2-1	CASSQGQGAGRNEQFF
.	TRBV7-3	TRBJ2-1	CASSPPGTSAAEQFF
.	TRBV9	TRBJ2-5	CASSVGDSGGLETQYF
.	TRBV16	TRBJ2-6	CASSQSNSGSYLTF
.	TRBV27	TRBJ1-5	CASTPAGTGYSNQPQHF
.	TRBV6-6	TRBJ2-5	CASSVLGTAKETQYF
.	TRBV5-1	TRBJ1-6	CASSLGRGQNNSPLHF
.	TRBV7-2	TRBJ2-7	CASSLAGQGTYEQYF
.	TRBV28	TRBJ1-5	CASSSDSYQPQHF
.	TRBV6-6	TRBJ1-1	CASSYRGRNTEAFF
.	TRBV6-5	TRBJ2-5	CASSSRILAGETQYF
few	TRBV7-8	TRBJ2-4	CASSLVLNGGAKNIQYF
.	TRBV27	TRBJ1-4	CASGRRGEKLFF
.	TRBV5-6	TRBJ1-2	CASRGVTSGVLPNNYGYTF
.	TRBV4-1	TRBJ1-2	CASSQEQGARGYTF
.	TRBV7-9	TRBJ2-5	CASSPPQSGQETQYF
.	TRBV27	TRBJ1-3	CASREQALSGNTIYF
.	TRBV7-2	TRBJ2-3	CASTRTRREDTQYF
.	TRBV7-3	TRBJ2-7	CASSLEPSASYEQYF